The 5 T cell receptor beta chains below all came from one sample that was sequenced in a study of T-cell reconstitution after alpha-beta-depleted transplantation in children. For TCRbeta, the library was prepared with unique molecular identifiers. MiXCR, run by TCRdb on the PCR reads, gives a single entry per CDR3 protein. The repertoire holds about 610,000 distinct CDR3 sequences, with 10% as singletons. The sequencing used PBMCs from the stem cell graft donor, collected from the stem cell graft. All receptors come from a human donor who donated a stem cell graft to a child with acute myeloid leukemia.

This clonotype has ten or more counts. This chain uses TRBV5-6 with TRBJ2-1; D gene unclear. V shed 4 bases and J shed 10 bases, with 15 bases lying between them. The CDR3 extends over 13 amino acids. From germline, CDR1 is SGHDT and CDR2 YYEEEE. As DNA, the CDR3 is TGTGCCAGCAGCAGCCTTCGTACACGCGAGCAGTTCTTC. Its translation is CASSSLRTREQFF.

This clonotype has only a few counts. This sequence joins TRBV20-1 and TRBJ1-2; 7 bases align to TRBD1. V shed 6 bases, J shed 6 bases, and the junction held 19 bases outside the gene matches. The CDR3 spans 16 residues. Germline-derived CDR1 and CDR2 are DFQATT and SNEGSKA (reference sequence). CDR3 amino acids: CSALLGQFIYNDGYTF. CDR3 coding DNA: TGCAGTGCCCTACTGGGACAGTTTATTTATAATGATGGCTACACCTTC.

The chain uses TRBV7-9 and TRBJ2-5; TRBD2 matches at 7 bases. CDR1 and CDR2 from the germline V gene are SEHNR and FQNEAQ (reference sequence). Trimming cost V 5 bases and J 5 bases; bases outside gene matches: 14. CDR3 length: 16 residues. CDR3 bases: TGTGCCAGCAGCCCCGGTGGGGAGGGTCGGTGGGAGACCCAGTACTTC. This codes for CASSPGGEGRWETQYF.

The chain carries TRBV6-5 and TRBJ1-4; 7 nucleotides align to TRBD1. The CDR3 is 16 residues long. The V segment lost 4 bases and the J segment 4 bases; nucleotides outside the gene matches: 9. Germline CDR1 reads MNHEY; CDR2 reads SVGAGI. The CDR3 nucleotides read TGTGCCAGCAGTTCCGGAGGACAGGTGGATAATGAAAAACTGTTTTTT. It is translated as CASSSGGQVDNEKLFF.

This clonotype has a handful of counts. This sequence joins TRBV4-1 and TRBJ2-2; D ambiguous. The CDR3 spans 13 residues. Trimming shortened V by 3 bases and J by 6 bases, and 8 bases separated the two germline ends. Germline lookup yields CDR1 MGHRA and CDR2 YSYEKL. The CDR3 bases are TGCGCCAGCAGCCAGAACTTCGCCGGGGAGCTGTTTTTT. Translation: CASSQNFAGELFF.